The TCR beta chain described here comes from a study of T cells in Graves' hyperthyroidism and ophthalmopathy (dated by TCRdb to 2018 to 2020). About the study as a whole: Peripheral blood was collected at initial diagnosis, before any treatment. To identify distinguishing TCR V-J signatures, a discovery cohort of 100 patients was used, comprising some 43 with Graves' ophthalmopathy and approximately 57 with stable Graves' hyperthyroidism. Prospective prediction of ophthalmopathy was tested in an independent validation cohort of 18 to 20 hyperthyroidism patients and some 17 patients who later progressed to ophthalmopathy. For training and testing, the 100 or so patients in the discovery cohort were randomly divided in a 7:3 ratio. Thyroid tissue and blood T-cell repertoires from roughly six Graves' hyperthyroidism patients were also compared in the study. After sampling, hyperthyroidism patients received methimazole starting at 30 mg daily, and ophthalmopathy patients received high-dose intravenous methylprednisolone. The paper reports TCR Vbeta CDR3 sequencing of some 140 peripheral blood samples: some 41 ophthalmopathy, under 85 hyperthyroidism and about 17 progressor patients.

Stable Graves' hyperthyroidism was defined as no progression to ophthalmopathy during 18 months of follow-up. Hyperthyroidism patients were newly diagnosed, with disease duration under 2 months, and aged 18 to 65 years. The study excluded patients with uncontrolled infections, other autoimmune diseases, pregnancy or lactation. Diagnoses relied on clinical symptoms, serum thyroxine and TRAb, thyroid ultrasound and orbital computed tomography. PBMCs were separated from approximately 9.9 ml of fresh peripheral blood using Ficoll-Paque density gradient centrifugation. Trizol reagent was used to extract total RNA, and RNA quality was then checked on an Agilent 2100 Bioanalyzer. TCR beta CDR3 regions were amplified from RNA transcripts. The TCR CDR3 was subjected to a first round of RT-PCR using the HTBI primer set and the Qiagen OneStep RT-PCR kit. The libraries were constructed in a second round of multiplex PCR and then size-selected and purified. Paired-end sequencing of the libraries was performed with 100 bp reads on an Illumina HiSeq2000. In the paper's pipeline: SOAPnuke was used to process the raw data, with reads discarded if the reads contained adapters or uncalled bases, had a mean Phred below 15, or lacked an exact constant-primer or identifier match. High-quality paired reads were merged with COPE v1.2.5, and unique nucleotide sequences were defined as clonotypes. MiTCR v1.1 was used to align clonotypes to the IMGT TRBV, TRBD and TRBJ reference segments. The analysis included only V-J combinations with a frequency above 0.0001, which together covered 99% to 99.2% of the repertoires. The TCS score was defined as the ratio of F50 (clonal expansion) to E x V (chaos), calculated using BLOSUM62-based TCRdist between CDR3 peptides within each V-J. Welch's t-statistics and random forest reduced 500 to 550 V-J features to around 14, which were used in a naive Bayes classifier (R e1071). TCRdb redid the processing of the public reads, applying fastp at Q25 and MiXCR, and retained in-frame beta chains. Every distinct CDR3 protein forms one entry, paired with its most common genes and DNA. TCRdb's processing, not the authors' own work, is the source of the V and J calls. The sample has about 350,000 distinct CDR3 sequences on record, about 15% of them singletons. The ten largest make up approximately 23% of the sample.

The study at large found these results: Most expanded thyroid clonotypes (frequency above 0.001) were also detected in blood, suggesting blood repertoires may reflect thyroid immune responses. In validation, the model predicted progression to ophthalmopathy with approximately 71% sensitivity and approximately 72% specificity, a median of 6.5 months before onset. Sample size was not statistically predetermined, and investigators were not blinded to group allocation. In cross-validation, a model built on a 13 V-J signature told ophthalmopathy apart from stable hyperthyroidism with under 90% sensitivity and roughly 81% specificity, and in testing the same model reached 80%/75%.

This clonotype was picked up a small number of times. The antigen it binds to is not known. No base-level quality is on record; no much larger clone is a single base apart. The CDR3 holds 12 amino acids from the cysteine to the phenylalanine. Only the CDR3 part of the read is kept: 36 bases, read in frame from the first base. Via the germline V gene (reference sequence), CDR1 is DFQATT and CDR2 SNEGSKA. The rearrangement combines TRBV20-1 with TRBJ2-7; TRBD2 might be the D gene, on 6 matching bases. The specimen sequenced was blood. The clonotype was recovered from a woman aged 30 to 39 with Graves' hyperthyroidism. The DNA is as follows: TGCAGCGCATGGGAGGCCGCCTACGAGCAGTACTTC. The resulting protein is CSAWEAAYEQYF.